Below are 31 T cell receptor beta chains sequenced from a single sample in a study of blood T cells in healthy people across ages. Combining a sample-barcoded 5' primer with a J-beta primer mix, a second PCR ran for about 7 to 11 cycles. Using its own MiXCR run on the 5' RACE reads, TCRdb lists one record per CDR3 protein. The table has about 780,000 distinct CDR3 sequences, 46% seen once. Source material: blood. The receptors come from a man older than 75 in good health.

This clonotype has at least ten counts. The chain joins TRBV24-1 to TRBJ2-3; D is undetermined. Germline lookup yields CDR1 KGHDR and CDR2 SFDVKD. The CDR3 spans 14 residues. Trimming took 0 bases from V and 4 from J, leaving 7 bases between them. The CDR3 loop reads CATSDLQLPDTQYF. The CDR3, as DNA: TGTGCCACCAGTGATTTGCAGCTGCCAGATACGCAGTATTTT.

This sequence joins TRBV7-2 and TRBJ2-2; TRBD2 might be the D (5 bases). The V and J ends lost 5 bases and 6 bases respectively, with 16 bases between them. The CDR3 extends over 15 amino acids. Germline V gene data show CDR1 as SGHTA and CDR2 as FQGNSA. The CDR3 sequence is CASSLSAGGPGELFF. For the CDR3, the DNA is TGTGCCAGCAGCCTTTCAGCAGGAGGACCCGGGGAGCTGTTTTTT. The variable domain in full, with the rest retrieved from reference TRBV7-2 and TRBJ2-2, is GAGVSQSPSNKVTEKGKDVELRCDPISGHTALYWYRQSLGQGLEFLIYFQGNSAPDKSGLPSDRFSAERTGGSVSTLTIQRTQQEDSAVYLCASSLSAGGPGELFFGEGSRLTVL.

The table lists this clonotype with a few counts. The V and J genes are TRBV20-1 and TRBJ1-6; a possible D gene is TRBD1 (5 bases). The V gene lost 0 bases and the J gene lost 5 bases, with 8 bases spanning the gap. Germline assignment: CDR1 DFQATT and CDR2 SNEGSKA (reference sequence). CDR3 length: 14 residues. CDR3 DNA: TGCAGTGCTAGAGAGGGGGGGGATAATTCACCCCTCCACTTT. Translated: CSAREGGDNSPLHF.

Of note for this clonotype: The junction departs from germline at one end; a sequencing error may be responsible. The chain has TRBV11-2 and TRBJ2-7, with a weak D call TRBD2 (6 bases). The CDR3 extends over 14 amino acids. Germline V lookup: CDR1 SGHAT, CDR2 FQNNGV. The CDR3 DNA reads TGTGCCGGCAGCCTACGACTAGGTCGAGTCGAGCAGTACTTC. Translated, it gives CAGSLRLGRVEQYF.

In DNA, the CDR3 is TGTGCCAGCAGAGCGGGACTAGCGGACTCCTACAATGAGCAGTTCTTC. Residues: CASRAGLADSYNEQFF. The rearrangement links TRBV6-2 or TRBV6-3 to TRBJ2-1, with 11 bases identical to TRBD2. The J segment lost 0 bases and the V segment lost 6 bases, leaving 4 bases of the junction unmatched. Germline CDR1 is MNHEY and CDR2 is SVGEGT. There are 16 residues in the CDR3.

The chain joins TRBV11-1 to TRBJ2-5; D uncertain. V lost 3 bases and J 1 base, leaving 6 bases between the germline ends. This CDR3 contains 13 residues. Germline V gene lookup returns CDR1 SGHAT and CDR2 FQDESV (reference sequence). The CDR3, as DNA: TGTGCCAGCAGCTTGCAGGTCCAAGAGACCCAGTACTTC. It codes for CASSLQVQETQYF.

This chain joins TRBV7-9 and TRBJ2-7; TRBD2 aligns across 7 bases. Germline trimming cut 5 bases from V and 0 bases from J; bases unmatched to any gene: 13. Per the germline V gene, CDR1 is SEHNR and CDR2 is FQNEAQ (reference sequence). The CDR3 is 17 amino acids. CDR3 sequence (DNA): TGTGCCAGCAGCCGCCACACGGGGAGGGGTCTCTCCTACGAGCAGTACTTC. Translating gives CASSRHTGRGLSYEQYF.

This clonotype was recorded at least ten times. J is TRBJ2-3 and V is TRBV7-2; D remains ambiguous. The germline CDR1 and CDR2 sequences are SGHTA and FQGNSA. The V end lost 4 bases, the J end lost 1 base, and 3 bases lay between the germline ends. The CDR3 is 12 residues long. The CDR3 region is CASSSRTDTQYF. CDR3 coding DNA: TGTGCCAGCAGCTCTCGCACAGATACGCAGTATTTT. Full variable domain (missing parts from reference TRBV7-2 and TRBJ2-3): GAGVSQSPSNKVTEKGKDVELRCDPISGHTALYWYRQSLGQGLEFLIYFQGNSAPDKSGLPSDRFSAERTGGSVSTLTIQRTQQEDSAVYLCASSSRTDTQYFGPGTRLTVL.

The CDR3: CASSVEQYEQFF. CDR3 sequence (DNA): TGTGCCAGCAGCGTAGAACAGTATGAGCAGTTCTTC. The chain is built from TRBV9 and TRBJ2-1; D is uncertain. The germline V and J ends were trimmed by 0 bases and 8 bases, with 6 bases remaining between them. In germline, CDR1 is SGDLS, CDR2 YYNGEE. This CDR3 comprises 12 residues.

As for this clonotype: A much bigger clone sits one base away, suggesting this may be a read error. The rearrangement links TRBV20-1 to TRBJ2-5; D perhaps matches TRBD2 (6 bases). The assigned J gene may be wrong: the sequence end matches TRBJ2-7 better. Per germline, CDR1 DFQATT and CDR2 SNEGSKA (reference sequence). The CDR3 has 14 amino acids. CDR3 nucleotide sequence: TGCGGTGCTAGATTCAGGGACTTCGGAGGCGAGCAGTACTTC. Residues: CGARFRDFGGEQYF.

The chain joins TRBV14 to TRBJ2-2, with a possible D match to TRBD2 (6 bases). Per the germline V gene, CDR1 is SGHDN and CDR2 is FVKESK. Trimming took off 2 bases at V and 5 bases at J, with 12 bases between the two ends. The CDR3 extends over 15 amino acids. The CDR3 coding sequence is TGTGCCAGCAGCCAACGGTGGGACTTAACCGGGGAGCTGTTTTTT. The encoded protein is CASSQRWDLTGELFF.

With regard to this clonotype: Compared with germline, one end of the junction differs, possibly owing to a read error. This sequence joins TRBV5-6 and TRBJ2-3, with D possibly TRBD2 on 6 matching bases. Germline values: CDR1 SGHDT, CDR2 YYEEEE. The length of the CDR3 is 13 residues. The CDR3 DNA follows: TGTGCCAGCGGCTTGGACTACACAGATACGCAGTATTTT. Protein: CASGLDYTDTQYF.

About this clonotype: A much larger clone differs from this one at a single base, so this may be a read error. The chain uses TRBV12-3 or TRBV12-4 and TRBJ2-4; D may be TRBD1 (6 bases). The J call may be in error: the DNA end matches TRBJ2-7 better. The CDR3 covers 15 residues. DNA of the CDR3: TGTGCCAGCAGCCCCGGGATGGGGGCAACCTACGAGCAGTACTTC. Amino acid sequence: CASSPGMGATYEQYF.

The rearrangement uses TRBV30 and TRBJ2-5; D not certain. V lost 2 bases and J 5 bases, leaving 12 bases between the germline ends. The CDR3 has 13 residues. Germline loops: CDR1 GTSNPN, CDR2 SVGIG (reference sequence). CDR3 bases: TGTGCCTGGAGTCGCGTAGTCGGGGAGACCCAGTACTTC. It translates to CAWSRVVGETQYF.

The V call is TRBV12-3 or TRBV12-4, the J call TRBJ2-1, with 10 positions matching TRBD2. The CDR3 is 15 residues long. The J segment lost 7 bases and the V segment lost 5 bases, leaving 8 bases of the junction unmatched. This CDR3 is CASSHGTSAQNEQFF. The CDR3 coding sequence is TGTGCCAGCAGTCACGGGACTAGCGCCCAGAATGAGCAGTTCTTC.

This clonotype showed up many times. The chain combines TRBV5-1 with TRBJ2-6; the match to TRBD1 covers 7 bases. The CDR3 loop spans 17 amino acids. V lost 0 bases and J lost 2; bases outside the gene matches: 5. Germline CDR1 SGHRS, CDR2 YFSETQ. CDR3 in DNA: TGCGCCAGCAGCTTGGTAGGGGGCACTCCTGGGGCCAACGTCCTGACTTTC. As protein: CASSLVGGTPGANVLTF.

The gene calls are TRBV7-9 and TRBJ1-2; the D is unclear. This CDR3 region has 15 residues. CDR1 and CDR2 (germline): SEHNR, FQNEAQ (reference sequence). The germline V and J ends were trimmed by 7 bases and 0 bases, with 15 bases remaining between them. The CDR3 protein is CASTSSTVPNYGYTF. The CDR3 DNA reads as TGTGCCAGCACCTCGAGTACAGTCCCTAACTATGGCTACACCTTC.

This clonotype was counted only a few times. DNA for the CDR3: TGCAGTGCTCCTAGCGGGGGAGGGTACGAGCAGTACTTC. As protein: CSAPSGGGYEQYF. This chain joins TRBV20-1 and TRBJ2-7; TRBD2 matches 10 bases. The CDR3 covers 13 residues. Unmatched junction bases numbered 5, after V lost 5 bases and J lost 4 bases. Germline V gives CDR1 DFQATT, CDR2 SNEGSKA (reference sequence).

The rearrangement uses TRBV12-3 or TRBV12-4 and TRBJ2-7; the D is unclear. This CDR3 region has 10 residues. V lost 11 bases and J lost 7, with 12 bases in between. CDR3 DNA sequence: TGTGCCCTACCCTACAATGAGCAGTACTTC. Residues: CALPYNEQYF.

This clonotype showed up many times. V and J are TRBV11-3 and TRBJ2-7, with D maybe TRBD2 (5 bases). Trimming shortened V by 0 bases and J by 6 bases, and 12 bases separated the two germline ends. CDR3 length equals 14 residues. The germline CDR1 and CDR2 sequences are SGHNT and YENEEA. CDR3 in DNA: TGTGCCAGCAGCTTAGATCCGTTTGGAGGCGAGCAGTACTTC. Amino acid sequence: CASSLDPFGGEQYF. The complete variable domain, with remaining parts taken from reference TRBV11-3 and TRBJ2-7, reads EAGVVQSPRYKIIEKKQPVAFWCNPISGHNTLYWYLQNLGQGPELLIRYENEEAVDDSQLPKDRFSAERLKGVDSTLKIQPAELGDSAVYLCASSLDPFGGEQYFGPGTRLTVT.

This clonotype was recorded many times. This chain uses TRBV3-1 with TRBJ1-2; maybe TRBD1 (5 bases). The CDR3 is 12 amino acids. The ends were cut back, 4 bases at V and 5 bases at J, with 8 bases in the middle. From germline, CDR1 is LGHDT and CDR2 YNNKEL (reference sequence). CDR3 nucleotides: TGTGCCAGCAGCCGGGACGGGTATGGCTACACCTTC. This codes for CASSRDGYGYTF.

The chain combines TRBV2 with TRBJ2-1, with 9 positions matching TRBD2. This CDR3 has 18 residues. V lost 1 base and J lost 5; bases outside the gene matches: 12. The V gene's germline CDR1 is SNHLY and CDR2 FYNNEI. The DNA for the CDR3 is TGTGCCAGCAGTGAAGGTAGACTAGCGGTCCCCTTTAACAATGAGCAGTTCTTC. Translated, it gives CASSEGRLAVPFNNEQFF. The variable domain in full, with the rest retrieved from reference TRBV2 and TRBJ2-1, is EPEVTQTPSHQVTQMGQEVILRCVPISNHLYFYWYRQILGQKVEFLVSFYNNEISEKSEIFDDQFSVERPDGSNFTLKIRSTKLEDSAMYFCASSEGRLAVPFNNEQFFGPGTRLTVL.

J is TRBJ1-5 and V is TRBV14, with 9 bases fitting TRBD1. In germline, CDR1 is SGHDN, CDR2 FVKESK. The CDR3 is 18 amino acids. The junction had 16 bases not matched to a gene; V was cut back by 3 bases and J by 7 bases. This CDR3 reads CASSQSRGQGRRGQPQHF. CDR3 coding DNA: TGTGCCAGCAGCCAGTCCAGGGGACAGGGAAGGAGAGGGCAGCCCCAGCATTTT.

The chain uses TRBV7-2 and TRBJ2-5, with D possibly being TRBD1 (6 bases). Germline CDR1 SGHTA, CDR2 FQGNSA. V lost 3 bases, J lost 4 bases, and 18 bases lay in between. The CDR3 contains 16 residues. The chain's CDR3 is CASSFLGGGAGETQYF. The CDR3 coding sequence is TGTGCCAGCAGCTTTTTAGGTGGGGGCGCGGGAGAGACCCAGTACTTC. Together with reference TRBV7-2 and TRBJ2-5, the CDR3 gives the full variable domain: GAGVSQSPSNKVTEKGKDVELRCDPISGHTALYWYRQSLGQGLEFLIYFQGNSAPDKSGLPSDRFSAERTGGSVSTLTIQRTQQEDSAVYLCASSFLGGGAGETQYFGPGTRLLVL.

There are a few counts of this clonotype. The J gene is TRBJ2-2, the V gene TRBV12-3 or TRBV12-4, with D possibly being TRBD1 (6 bases). This CDR3 has 12 residues. V dropped 5 bases and J dropped 8 bases, with 9 bases sitting between them. DNA of the CDR3: TGTGCCAGCAGTCAAGGACAGGGGGAGCTGTTTTTT. Residues: CASSQGQGELFF.

The chain is built from TRBV7-2 and TRBJ1-6; D not certain. Germline-derived CDR1 and CDR2 are SGHTA and FQGNSA. V shed 2 bases and J shed 2 bases, with 7 bases lying between them. This CDR3 has 15 amino acids. CDR3 sequence reads: CASSLPTPYNSPLHF. The CDR3, as DNA: TGTGCCAGCAGCTTACCAACACCCTATAATTCACCCCTCCACTTT.

The rearrangement links TRBV12-3 or TRBV12-4 to TRBJ2-7; no reliable D call. V lost 5 bases to trimming and J lost 2 bases, with 10 bases between them. The CDR3 runs 13 residues. The CDR3: CASSDHGTYEQYF. The CDR3 DNA reads as TGTGCCAGCAGTGATCATGGTACCTACGAGCAGTACTTC.

This clonotype showed up just a few times. The chain has TRBV2 and TRBJ2-1; 7 nucleotides agree with TRBD2. The germline gives CDR1 SNHLY, CDR2 FYNNEI. The V segment lost 4 bases and the J segment 9 bases; nucleotides outside the gene matches: 12. The CDR3 is 15 amino acids. CDR3 sequence: CASSAASGGRGEQFF. In nucleotides, the CDR3 is TGTGCCAGCAGTGCGGCTAGCGGAGGGAGGGGTGAGCAGTTCTTC. The variable domain in full, with the rest retrieved from reference TRBV2 and TRBJ2-1, is EPEVTQTPSHQVTQMGQEVILRCVPISNHLYFYWYRQILGQKVEFLVSFYNNEISEKSEIFDDQFSVERPDGSNFTLKIRSTKLEDSAMYFCASSAASGGRGEQFFGPGTRLTVL.

This chain connects TRBV30 to TRBJ2-1, with 7 bases that match TRBD2. Losses at the gene ends were 1 base for V and 10 bases for J; bases not matched to a gene: 7. This CDR3 has 13 residues. Germline V gives CDR1 GTSNPN, CDR2 SVGIG (reference sequence). CDR3: CAWSAHGEGEQFF. In DNA form, the CDR3 reads TGTGCCTGGAGTGCCCATGGGGAGGGAGAGCAGTTCTTC.

The chain combines TRBV20-1 with TRBJ2-3, with TRBD1 matching 9 bases. The germline CDR1 and CDR2 sequences are DFQATT and SNEGSKA (reference sequence). The ends lost 3 bases at V and 3 bases at J; junction bases unmatched: 7. The CDR3 is 15 residues long. CDR3 bases: TGCAGTGCTAGCCATCCGGGACAGGGAACAGATACGCAGTATTTT. Residues: CSASHPGQGTDTQYF.

This clonotype has only a few counts. The V call is TRBV9, the J call TRBJ2-7; 9 nucleotides match TRBD2. Germline loops: CDR1 SGDLS, CDR2 YYNGEE. The trim removed 4 bases at V and 5 bases at J, leaving 7 bases unmatched. This CDR3 is built from 14 residues. CDR3 sequence: CASSLAGVFDEQYF. CDR3 coding DNA: TGTGCCAGCAGCTTAGCGGGAGTCTTCGACGAGCAGTACTTC.